Presented here are 5 T cell receptor beta chains from one specimen sequenced in a study of blood T cell repertoires in COVID-19. Sequenced by immunoSEQ multiplex PCR; TCRdb stores in-frame clones only, minus some. Of approximately 99,000 clones in the sample, around 74% were seen once. Sequencing was carried out using peripheral blood. All receptors derive from a woman older than 75 with active or convalescent COVID-19.

This sequence joins TRBV18 and TRBJ1-1, with D perhaps TRBD1 (5 bases). V was shortened by 1 base and J by 7 bases, with 10 bases between the two germline ends. The CDR3 runs 13 residues. Per germline, CDR1 KGHSH and CDR2 LQKENI. The CDR3: CASSPRLTDEAFF. The CDR3 nucleotides read TGTGCCAGCTCACCACGGCTGACAGATGAAGCTTTCTTT.

This clone has just a few counts. The chain carries TRBV5-1 and TRBJ2-7; TRBD1 aligns across 9 bases. The germline V gene encodes CDR1 SGHRS and CDR2 YFSETQ. After removal of 3 bases from V and 4 bases from J, the junction contained 5 bases not matched to a gene. The CDR3 runs to 14 residues. As DNA, the CDR3 is TGCGCCAGCAGCTCCGGGACAGGGTTGTACGAGCAGTACTTC. Protein: CASSSGTGLYEQYF.

J is TRBJ2-4 and V is TRBV27; 9 nucleotides agree with TRBD1. The trim removed 5 bases at V and 7 bases at J, leaving 6 bases unmatched. The CDR3 extends over 14 amino acids. Germline V gene data show CDR1 as MNHEY and CDR2 as SMNVEV (reference sequence). As DNA, the CDR3 is TGTGCCAGCAGTCCCGGGACAGGGATTAACATTCAGTACTTC. Amino acids: CASSPGTGINIQYF.

The V gene is TRBV7-3, the J gene TRBJ2-1; 7 nucleotides match TRBD2. This CDR3 comprises 15 residues. Germline values: CDR1 SGHTA, CDR2 FQGTGA. Trimming took 4 bases from V and 6 from J; bases not matched to a gene: 9. The CDR3 is CASSSSGNIINEQFF. In DNA, the CDR3 is TGTGCCAGCAGCTCCAGCGGGAATATCATCAATGAGCAGTTCTTC. The complete variable domain, with remaining parts taken from reference TRBV7-3 and TRBJ2-1, reads GAGVSQTPSNKVTEKGKYVELRCDPISGHTALYWYRQSLGQGPEFLIYFQGTGAADDSGLPNDRFFAVRPEGSVSTLKIQRTERGDSAVYLCASSSSGNIINEQFFGPGTRLTVL.

This clone has a single count. The CDR3 protein is CASSRDRTYEQYF. CDR3 sequence (DNA): TGTGCCAGCAGCCGGGACAGGACCTACGAGCAGTACTTC. The rearrangement joins TRBV6-5 to TRBJ2-7; 8 positions match TRBD1. This CDR3 comprises 13 residues. The junction had 3 bases not matched to a gene; V was cut back by 6 bases and J by 2 bases. Germline values: CDR1 MNHEY, CDR2 SVGAGI.